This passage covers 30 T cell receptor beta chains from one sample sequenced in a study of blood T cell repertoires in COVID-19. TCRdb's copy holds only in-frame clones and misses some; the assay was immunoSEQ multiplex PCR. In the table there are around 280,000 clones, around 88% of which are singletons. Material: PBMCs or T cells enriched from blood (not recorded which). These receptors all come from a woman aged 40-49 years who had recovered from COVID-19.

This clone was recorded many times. The CDR3 DNA reads TGTGCCAGTAGTAGGGGAGTTGGTGATGAGCAGTTCTTC. Its translation is CASSRGVGDEQFF. V and J are TRBV19 and TRBJ2-1; D possibly corresponds to TRBD2 (5 bases). Germline CDR1 and CDR2: LNHDA and SQIVND (reference sequence). V was pared by 4 bases and J by 8 bases, with 12 bases between. This CDR3 has 13 amino acids.

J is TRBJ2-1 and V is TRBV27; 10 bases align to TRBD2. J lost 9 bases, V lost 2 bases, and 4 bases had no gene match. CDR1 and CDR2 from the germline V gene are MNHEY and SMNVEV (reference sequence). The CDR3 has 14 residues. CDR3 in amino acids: CASSLQREGGEQFF. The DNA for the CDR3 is TGTGCCAGCAGTTTACAGCGGGAGGGGGGTGAGCAGTTCTTC.

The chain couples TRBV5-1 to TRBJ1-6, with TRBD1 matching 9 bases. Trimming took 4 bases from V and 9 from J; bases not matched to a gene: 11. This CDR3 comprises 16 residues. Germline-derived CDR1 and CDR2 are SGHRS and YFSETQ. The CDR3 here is CASSPGSGQGSSPLHF. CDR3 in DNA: TGCGCCAGCAGCCCGGGCTCGGGACAGGGATCTTCACCCCTCCACTTT.

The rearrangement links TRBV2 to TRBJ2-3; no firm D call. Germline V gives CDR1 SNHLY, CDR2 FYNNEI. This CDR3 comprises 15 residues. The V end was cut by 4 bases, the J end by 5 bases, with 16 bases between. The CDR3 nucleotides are TGTGCCAGCAGTGGCACCATAGAAATGGTAGATACGCAGTATTTT. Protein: CASSGTIEMVDTQYF.

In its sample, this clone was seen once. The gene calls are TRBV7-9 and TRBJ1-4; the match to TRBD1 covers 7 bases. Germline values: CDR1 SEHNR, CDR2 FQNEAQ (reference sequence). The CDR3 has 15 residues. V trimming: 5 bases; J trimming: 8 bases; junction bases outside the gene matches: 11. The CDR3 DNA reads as TGTGCCAGCAGCCGAGAGGGACAGTTCGGAGAAAAACTGTTTTTT. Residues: CASSREGQFGEKLFF.

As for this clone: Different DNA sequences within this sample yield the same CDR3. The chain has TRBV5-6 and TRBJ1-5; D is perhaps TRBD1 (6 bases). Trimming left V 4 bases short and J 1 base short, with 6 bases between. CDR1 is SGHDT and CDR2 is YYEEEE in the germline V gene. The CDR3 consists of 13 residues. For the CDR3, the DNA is TGTGCCAGCAGCAGGGGGAGCAATCAGCCCCAGCATTTT. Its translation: CASSRGSNQPQHF.

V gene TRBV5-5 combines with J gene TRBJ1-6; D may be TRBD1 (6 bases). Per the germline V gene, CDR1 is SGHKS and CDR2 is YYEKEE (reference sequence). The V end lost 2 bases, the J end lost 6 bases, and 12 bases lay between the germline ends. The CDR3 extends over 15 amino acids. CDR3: CASSLKQGINSPLHF. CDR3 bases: TGTGCCAGCAGCTTAAAGCAGGGGATTAATTCACCCCTCCACTTT.

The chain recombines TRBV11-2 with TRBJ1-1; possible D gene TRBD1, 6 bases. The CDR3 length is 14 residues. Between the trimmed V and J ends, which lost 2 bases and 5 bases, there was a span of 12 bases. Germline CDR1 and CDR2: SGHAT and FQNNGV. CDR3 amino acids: CASSLSRGGTEAFF. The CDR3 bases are TGTGCCAGCAGCTTAAGCAGGGGAGGGACTGAAGCTTTCTTT.

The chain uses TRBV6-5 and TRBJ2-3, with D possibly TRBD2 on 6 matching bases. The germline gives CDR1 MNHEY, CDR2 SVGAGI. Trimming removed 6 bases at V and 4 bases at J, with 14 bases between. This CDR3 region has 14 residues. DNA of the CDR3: TGTGCCAGCAGGGTCGGGAGTCAGTCAGATACGCAGTATTTT. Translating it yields CASRVGSQSDTQYF.

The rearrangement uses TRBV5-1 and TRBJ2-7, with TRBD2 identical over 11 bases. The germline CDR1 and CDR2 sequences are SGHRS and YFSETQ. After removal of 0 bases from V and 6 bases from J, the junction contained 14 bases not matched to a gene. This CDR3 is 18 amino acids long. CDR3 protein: CASSLVTSGKLSGSEQYF. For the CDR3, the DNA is TGCGCCAGCAGCTTGGTGACTAGCGGGAAGTTGAGTGGCTCCGAGCAGTACTTC.

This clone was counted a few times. The CDR3 DNA is TGTGCCAGCAGTGAGGTGGACAGCTCCTATAATTCACCCCTCCACTTT. It codes for CASSEVDSSYNSPLHF. The chain carries TRBV2 and TRBJ1-6, with D possibly TRBD1 on 6 matching bases. This CDR3 is built from 16 residues. The germline V gene encodes CDR1 SNHLY and CDR2 FYNNEI. V was clipped by 3 bases and J by 0 bases, with 9 bases between them.

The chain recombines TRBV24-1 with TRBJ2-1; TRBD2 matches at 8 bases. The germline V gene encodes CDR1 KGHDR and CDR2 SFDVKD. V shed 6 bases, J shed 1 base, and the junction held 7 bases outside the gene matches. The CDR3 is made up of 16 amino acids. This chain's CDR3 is CATSSSSGGSYNEQFF. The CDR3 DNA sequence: TGTGCCACCAGTTCCTCGAGCGGGGGATCCTACAATGAGCAGTTCTTC.

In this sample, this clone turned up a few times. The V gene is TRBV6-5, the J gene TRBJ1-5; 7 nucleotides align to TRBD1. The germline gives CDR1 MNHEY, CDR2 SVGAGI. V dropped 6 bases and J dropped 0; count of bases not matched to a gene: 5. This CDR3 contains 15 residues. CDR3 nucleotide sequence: TGTGCCAGCAGGGCGACAGGGATTAGCAATCAGCCCCAGCATTTT. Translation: CASRATGISNQPQHF.

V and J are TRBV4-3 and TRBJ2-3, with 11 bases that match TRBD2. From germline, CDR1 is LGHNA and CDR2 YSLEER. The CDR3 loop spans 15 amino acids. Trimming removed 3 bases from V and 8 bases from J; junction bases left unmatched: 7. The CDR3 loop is CASSQSGLAGATQYF. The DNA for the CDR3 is TGCGCCAGCAGCCAGTCCGGACTAGCGGGCGCTACGCAGTATTTT.

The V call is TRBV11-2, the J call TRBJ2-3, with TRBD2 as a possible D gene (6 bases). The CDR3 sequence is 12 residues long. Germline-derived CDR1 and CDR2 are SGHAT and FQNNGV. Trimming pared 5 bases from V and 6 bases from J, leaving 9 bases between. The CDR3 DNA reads TGTGCCAGCAGCAAGGAGGGGGATACGCAGTATTTT. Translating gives CASSKEGDTQYF. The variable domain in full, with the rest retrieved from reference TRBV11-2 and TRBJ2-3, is EAGVAQSPRYKIIEKRQSVAFWCNPISGHATLYWYQQILGQGPKLLIQFQNNGVVDDSQLPKDRFSAERLKGVDSTLKIQPAKLEDSAVYLCASSKEGDTQYFGPGTRLTVL.

The CDR3 protein is CASKPGLAEYEQYF. CDR3 in DNA: TGTGCCAGCAAACCGGGACTAGCGGAATACGAGCAGTACTTC. The chain has TRBV27 and TRBJ2-7; 11 positions agree with TRBD2. CDR1 and CDR2 (germline): MNHEY, SMNVEV (reference sequence). Trimming at V came to 7 bases and at J to 4 bases, leaving 6 bases not matched to a gene. This CDR3 spans 14 amino acids.

The chain's CDR3 is CASSLVFGRGALETQYF. Here the CDR3 DNA reads TGTGCCAGCAGCTTGGTATTTGGGAGAGGTGCGCTAGAGACCCAGTACTTC. The rearrangement uses TRBV5-4 and TRBJ2-5, with D perhaps matching TRBD2 (5 bases). CDR3 size: 17 residues. The V and J ends lost 0 bases and 4 bases respectively, with 19 bases between them. Germline CDR1 is SGHNT and CDR2 is YYREEE (reference sequence). The variable domain in full, with the rest retrieved from reference TRBV5-4 and TRBJ2-5, is ETGVTQSPTHLIKTRGQQVTLRCSSQSGHNTVSWYQQALGQGPQFIFQYYREEENGRGNFPPRFSGLQFPNYSSELNVNALELDDSALYLCASSLVFGRGALETQYFGPGTRLLVL.

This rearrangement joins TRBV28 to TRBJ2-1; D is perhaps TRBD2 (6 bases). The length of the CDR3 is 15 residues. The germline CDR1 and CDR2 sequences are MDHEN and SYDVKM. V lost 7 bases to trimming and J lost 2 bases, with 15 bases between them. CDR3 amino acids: CASTTGEDAYNEQFF. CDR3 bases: TGTGCCAGCACCACGGGGGAGGACGCCTACAATGAGCAGTTCTTC.

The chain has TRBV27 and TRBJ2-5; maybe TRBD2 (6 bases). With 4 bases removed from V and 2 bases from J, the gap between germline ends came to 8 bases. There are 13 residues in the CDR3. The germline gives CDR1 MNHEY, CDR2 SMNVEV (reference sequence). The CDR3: CASSWTIQETQYF. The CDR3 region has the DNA TGTGCCAGCAGTTGGACTATACAAGAGACCCAGTACTTC.

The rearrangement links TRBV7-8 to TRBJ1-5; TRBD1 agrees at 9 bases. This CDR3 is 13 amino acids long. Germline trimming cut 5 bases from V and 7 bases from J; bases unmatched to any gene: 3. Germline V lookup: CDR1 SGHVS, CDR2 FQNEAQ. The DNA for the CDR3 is TGTGCCAGCAGCAAGGACAGGGGCCAGCCCCAGCATTTT. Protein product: CASSKDRGQPQHF.

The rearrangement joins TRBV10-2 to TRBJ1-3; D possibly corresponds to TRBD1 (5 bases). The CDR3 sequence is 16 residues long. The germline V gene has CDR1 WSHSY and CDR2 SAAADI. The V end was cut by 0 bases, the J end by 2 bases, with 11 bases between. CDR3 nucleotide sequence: TGCGCCAGCAGTGAGTCGTACGGGGGAGCTGGAAACACCATATATTTT. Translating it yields CASSESYGGAGNTIYF.

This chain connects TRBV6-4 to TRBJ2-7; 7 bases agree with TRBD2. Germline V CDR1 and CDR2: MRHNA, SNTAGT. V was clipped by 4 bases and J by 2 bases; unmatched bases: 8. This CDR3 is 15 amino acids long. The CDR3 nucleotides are TGTGCCAGCAGTGTCCTTAGCGGGTTGACCTACGAGCAGTACTTC. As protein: CASSVLSGLTYEQYF.

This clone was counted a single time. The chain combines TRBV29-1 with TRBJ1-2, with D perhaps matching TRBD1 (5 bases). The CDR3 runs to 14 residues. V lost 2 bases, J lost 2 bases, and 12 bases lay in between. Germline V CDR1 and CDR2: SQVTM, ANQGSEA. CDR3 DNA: TGCAGCGTTGAAACGATAGCAGGGAACTATGGCTACACCTTC. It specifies CSVETIAGNYGYTF.

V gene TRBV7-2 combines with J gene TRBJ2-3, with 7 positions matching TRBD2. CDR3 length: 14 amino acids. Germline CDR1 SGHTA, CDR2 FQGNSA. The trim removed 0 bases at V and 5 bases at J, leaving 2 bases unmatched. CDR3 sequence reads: CASSLAGGQDTQYF. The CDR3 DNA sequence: TGTGCCAGCAGCTTAGCGGGAGGGCAAGATACGCAGTATTTT.

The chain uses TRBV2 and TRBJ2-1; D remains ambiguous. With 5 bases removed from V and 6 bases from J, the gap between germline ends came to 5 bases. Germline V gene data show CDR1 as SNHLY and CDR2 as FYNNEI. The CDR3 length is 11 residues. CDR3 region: CASSTGNEQFF. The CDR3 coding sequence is TGTGCCAGCAGTACGGGCAATGAGCAGTTCTTC.

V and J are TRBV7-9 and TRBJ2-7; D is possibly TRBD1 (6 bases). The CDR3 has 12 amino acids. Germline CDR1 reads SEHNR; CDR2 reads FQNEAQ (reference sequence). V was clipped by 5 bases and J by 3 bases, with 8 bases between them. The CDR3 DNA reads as TGTGCCAGCAGCATACAGGGCTACGAGCAGTACTTC. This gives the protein CASSIQGYEQYF. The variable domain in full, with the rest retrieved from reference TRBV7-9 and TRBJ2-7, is DTGVSQNPRHKITKRGQNVTFRCDPISEHNRLYWYRQTLGQGPEFLTYFQNEAQLEKSRLLSDRFSAERPKGSFSTLEIQRTEQGDSAMYLCASSIQGYEQYFGPGTRLTVT.

CDR3 sequence (DNA): TGTGCCAGCAGTGAAGTGGATCGGAGGTTGGAGACCCAGTACTTC. Translating gives CASSEVDRRLETQYF. This chain joins TRBV6-1 and TRBJ2-5, with D possibly being TRBD2 (5 bases). The CDR3 runs to 15 residues. The germline V gene has CDR1 MNHNS and CDR2 SASEGT. Trimming took 1 base from V and 5 from J, leaving 14 bases between them.

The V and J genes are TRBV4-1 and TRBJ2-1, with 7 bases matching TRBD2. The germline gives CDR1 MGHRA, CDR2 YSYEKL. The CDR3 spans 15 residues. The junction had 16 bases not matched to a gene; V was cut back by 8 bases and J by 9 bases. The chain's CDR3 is CASGLRVAGAGEQFF. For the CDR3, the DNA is TGCGCCAGCGGTCTAAGGGTGGCGGGAGCGGGTGAGCAGTTCTTC.

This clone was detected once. CDR3 sequence (DNA): TGTGCCAGCTCACCCCGGGACAGGAGGTCTGTGAACACTGAAGCTTTCTTT. This encodes CASSPRDRRSVNTEAFF. V and J are TRBV18 and TRBJ1-1; 8 bases fit TRBD1. The CDR3 has 17 amino acids. The germline V gene encodes CDR1 KGHSH and CDR2 LQKENI. The ends lost 3 bases at V and 0 bases at J; junction bases unmatched: 9.

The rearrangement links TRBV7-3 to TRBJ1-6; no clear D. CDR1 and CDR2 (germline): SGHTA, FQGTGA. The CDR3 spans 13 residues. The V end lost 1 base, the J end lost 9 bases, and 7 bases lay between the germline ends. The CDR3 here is CASSLMSGSPLHF. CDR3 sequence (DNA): TGTGCCAGCAGCTTAATGAGTGGTTCACCCCTCCACTTT.